The 10 T cell receptor beta chains reported below all come from one sample, sequenced in a study of cytomegalovirus exposure and HLA in healthy donors. PCR primers comprised 60 Vbeta and 13 Jbeta primers. Assay: immunoSEQ multiplex PCR; the TCRdb copy retains only in-frame clones and omits some. The sample shows about 190,000 clones, over 70% of them seen only once. The sequencing sample was made of PBMCs. These receptors came from a young woman in good health and CMV-seronegative.

The rearrangement uses TRBV27 and TRBJ1-2; D not resolved. Trimming took off 4 bases at V and 0 bases at J, with 15 bases between the two ends. The CDR3 consists of 16 residues. In germline, CDR1 is MNHEY, CDR2 SMNVEV (reference sequence). Here the CDR3 DNA reads TGTGCCAGCAGTTCTCTCTATCAGGCGACTAACTATGGCTACACCTTC. Protein product: CASSSLYQATNYGYTF.

The gene calls are TRBV5-4 and TRBJ2-5, with 8 bases fitting TRBD1. This CDR3 has 15 amino acids. Germline V gives CDR1 SGHNT, CDR2 YYREEE (reference sequence). The V and J ends lost 0 bases and 5 bases, in that order; junction bases with no gene match: 6. CDR3 nucleotides: TGTGCCAGCAGCTTGGCAGGACAGGGTTCGGAGACCCAGTACTTC. This codes for CASSLAGQGSETQYF.

This rearrangement joins TRBV6-4 to TRBJ2-1, with TRBD2 matching 8 bases. The CDR3 is 19 residues long. Germline loops: CDR1 MRHNA, CDR2 SNTAGT. J gave up 0 bases and V 0 bases, and 10 bases lay outside the gene matches. The CDR3 sequence is CASSDSTSGEISSYNEQFF. DNA for the CDR3: TGTGCCAGCAGTGACTCCACTAGCGGAGAGATAAGCTCCTACAATGAGCAGTTCTTC.

This clone was recorded a few times. V is TRBV6-5 and J is TRBJ1-3; TRBD1 matches at 7 bases. V lost 0 bases and J lost 4; bases outside the gene matches: 6. Per the germline V gene, CDR1 is MNHEY and CDR2 is SVGAGI. This CDR3 is 16 amino acids long. CDR3 sequence reads: CASSYSEGAVGNTIYF. DNA for the CDR3: TGTGCCAGCAGTTACTCTGAGGGGGCGGTCGGAAACACCATATATTTT.

V usage is TRBV19 and J usage is TRBJ1-2; 8 bases map to TRBD1. Trimming cost V 5 bases and J 6 bases; bases outside gene matches: 8. From germline, CDR1 is LNHDA and CDR2 SQIVND (reference sequence). The CDR3 has 14 residues. The CDR3 sequence is CASSPDRAFNGYTF. CDR3 nucleotide sequence: TGTGCCAGTAGTCCGGACAGGGCTTTTAATGGCTACACCTTC.

V gene TRBV19 combines with J gene TRBJ1-5, with TRBD1 matching 7 bases. Germline loops: CDR1 LNHDA, CDR2 SQIVND (reference sequence). V trimming: 4 bases; J trimming: 0 bases; junction bases outside the gene matches: 3. This CDR3 is built from 15 residues. This chain's CDR3 is CASSRGQDSNQPQHF. CDR3 sequence (DNA): TGTGCCAGTAGTAGAGGACAGGATAGCAATCAGCCCCAGCATTTT.

This clone was detected only a few times. The chain is built from TRBV5-1 and TRBJ1-1; D gene uncertain. V lost 3 bases to trimming and J lost 5 bases, with 14 bases between them. CDR3 size: 14 residues. CDR1 is SGHRS and CDR2 is YFSETQ in the germline V gene. The CDR3 DNA is TGCGCCAGCAGCTCGCAGACGGGGTGGACTGAAGCTTTCTTT. Its protein product is CASSSQTGWTEAFF.

The chain joins TRBV6-5 to TRBJ1-1; no clear D. The CDR3 consists of 16 residues. V gave up 0 bases and J gave up 3 bases, with 14 bases separating them. Per the germline V gene, CDR1 is MNHEY and CDR2 is SVGAGI. CDR3 loop: CASSYSEGSTYTEAFF. The CDR3 DNA reads as TGTGCCAGCAGTTACTCGGAGGGCTCAACGTACACTGAAGCTTTCTTT.

This clone showed up just a few times. J is TRBJ1-2 and V is TRBV5-1; a possible D gene is TRBD1 (6 bases). Germline V lookup: CDR1 SGHRS, CDR2 YFSETQ. The CDR3 has 16 residues. Trimming pared 4 bases from V and 6 bases from J, leaving 22 bases between. The CDR3 reads CASSAHDRAQGNGYTF. The CDR3 DNA reads TGCGCCAGCAGCGCACATGACCGGGCCCAGGGGAATGGCTACACCTTC.

V gene TRBV4-1 combines with J gene TRBJ2-7; 7 positions match TRBD1. The germline CDR1 and CDR2 sequences are MGHRA and YSYEKL. CDR3 length equals 15 residues. V shed 1 base and J 1 base; nucleotides not matched to a gene: 4. Here the CDR3 DNA reads TGCGCCAGCAGCCAAGTCCGGGACAGATCCTACGAGCAGTACTTC. Amino acid sequence: CASSQVRDRSYEQYF.